This TCR beta chain comes out of a study of cytomegalovirus exposure and HLA in healthy donors. PCR primers comprised 60 Vbeta and 13 Jbeta primers. Using immunoSEQ multiplex PCR, the repertoire was profiled, and TCRdb retains in-frame clones only, with some absent. The table records 200,000 or so clones, 65% to 80% of them present only once. The CDR3 sequence is 15 residues long. Germline V gives CDR1 SEHNR, CDR2 FQNEAQ (reference sequence). Between the trimmed V and J ends, which lost 1 base and 11 bases, there was a span of 18 bases. At the time of sampling, donors were nominally healthy, though unrecorded immune exposures were likely. General study findings and limits: TCR beta sequences reportedly predicted most subjects' HLA-A and HLA-B alleles accurately. It was likely that a cluster of highly shared sequence variants was a sequencing artifact. Researchers counted around 180 TCR beta chains as cytomegalovirus-associated.

Regarding this clone: Its specificity is unknown.

The V gene is TRBV7-9, the J gene TRBJ2-1; TRBD2 might be the D (5 bases). The source material was PBMCs. This TCR came from a girl aged 2 to 10 in good health and CMV-seronegative. The CDR3 protein is CASSLGYAGIPKQFF. CDR3 nucleotide sequence: TGTGCCAGCAGCTTAGGATACGCGGGTATTCCGAAGCAGTTCTTC.